Listed below are T cell receptor beta chains from one sample, sequenced in a study of blood T cell repertoires in COVID-19. The assay was immunoSEQ multiplex PCR, and TCRdb's table has in-frame clones only and misses some. The sample shows 150,000 to 200,000 clones, roughly 80% of them seen only once. The sample taken for sequencing was peripheral blood. The source is a woman in her forties with acute or convalescent COVID-19. Both conserved end residues are part of each CDR3. The D gene is left open where the match is weak. Some rows mark clone size as missing; the rest say once, few, many or name a class of expanded clone.

d_call	j_call	v_call	clone_size	cdr3_nt	cdr3_aa
NA	TRBJ2-7	TRBV2	NA	TGTGCCAGCACTGAAGGCGTAGGGGGTAACTTC	CASTEGVGGNF
TRBD1	TRBJ2-1	TRBV30	NA	TGTGCCTGGGCAATTAAGGGGGCGCTCAATGAGCAGTTCTTC	CAWAIKGALNEQFF
NA	TRBJ1-4	TRBV18	NA	TGTGCCAGCTCACCGTCAGGGAAAAATGAAAAACTGTTTTTT	CASSPSGKNEKLFF
TRBD2	TRBJ2-5	TRBV4-1	NA	TGCGCCAGCCGTGGACTAGCGGGAGTGGAAGAGACCCAGTACTTC	CASRGLAGVEETQYF
NA	TRBJ1-2	TRBV3-1/TRBV3-2	NA	TGTGCCAGCAGCCAACGGGGTTCTGGCTACACCTTC	CASSQRGSGYTF
NA	TRBJ2-7	TRBV10-3	NA	TGTGCCATCAGGACGCGGGACAGCTCCTACGAGCAGTACTTC	CAIRTRDSSYEQYF
TRBD1	TRBJ2-2	TRBV18	NA	TGTGCCAGCTCCATGGGACAGTCGTGGACCGGGGAGCTGTTTTTT	CASSMGQSWTGELFF
TRBD2	TRBJ2-3	TRBV5-4	few	TGTGCCAGCAGCTCGACTAGCAGAACAGATACGCAGTATTTT	CASSSTSRTDTQYF
NA	TRBJ2-1	TRBV11-2	NA	TGTGCCAGCAGCTTAGAACTGTTAGCGGCCCATCGTCTTTTCTACAATGAGCAGTTCTTC	CASSLELLAAHRLFYNEQFF
NA	TRBJ2-7	TRBV7-2	NA	TGTGCCAGCAGCTCCCCCAGCGGCGACCCTTTGAAGTACTTC	CASSSPSGDPLKYF
TRBD1	TRBJ2-5	TRBV19	once	TGTGCCAGTAGCCCCCGCCCCGGGACAGGGGTCGAGACCCAGTACTTC	CASSPRPGTGVETQYF
TRBD1	TRBJ1-1	TRBV19	NA	TGTGCCAGTAGTGTACGGGACAGGGCGGTCGCTTTCTTT	CASSVRDRAVAFF
NA	TRBJ2-7	TRBV3-1/TRBV3-2	NA	TGTGCCAGCAGCCTTAACTCCTACGAGCAGTACTTC	CASSLNSYEQYF
NA	TRBJ1-5	TRBV19	NA	TGTGCCAGTATTGGGCAGGGGTATAGCAATCAGCCCCAGCATTTT	CASIGQGYSNQPQHF
NA	TRBJ1-5	TRBV18	NA	TGTGCCAGCTCACCACCGTCCCAGGGCCAGCCCCAGCATTTT	CASSPPSQGQPQHF
TRBD1	TRBJ1-5	TRBV30	few	TGTGCCTGGAGTCCCGGGACAGGAAAAACTGGGATTCAGCCCCAGCATTTT	CAWSPGTGKTGIQPQHF
TRBD1	TRBJ1-5	TRBV3-1/TRBV3-2	NA	TGTGCCAGCAGTCGGGACAGGGAAAGGCCCCAGCATTTT	CASSRDRERPQHF
NA	TRBJ1-2	TRBV12-3/TRBV12-4	NA	TGTGCCAGCAGTTTCGCGATCGGCTACACCTTC	CASSFAIGYTF
NA	TRBJ1-3	TRBV6-5	few	TGTGCCAGCGGGCCTGGAAACACCATATATTTT	CASGPGNTIYF
TRBD1	TRBJ1-1	TRBV6-5	few	TGTGCCAGCAGTTCCTACTCGGGACAGGGTAACACTGAAGCTTTCTTT	CASSSYSGQGNTEAFF
NA	TRBJ1-1	TRBV28	NA	TGTGCCTGTAGGGGGGGACCGGACACTGAAGCTTTCTTT	CACRGGPDTEAFF
TRBD1	TRBJ2-7	TRBV28	NA	TGTGCCAGCAGATCCGGACAGGGAAGCGAGCAGTACTTC	CASRSGQGSEQYF
NA	TRBJ1-1	TRBV19	once	TGTGCCAGTAGTAGGTTGGCAGACATGAACACTGAAGCTTTCTTT	CASSRLADMNTEAFF
TRBD2	TRBJ2-7	TRBV5-4	NA	TGTGCCAGCAGCTATGGGGGTAGCGGGAGGCAGAACCCCTACGAGCAGTACTTC	CASSYGGSGRQNPYEQYF
TRBD1	TRBJ1-6	TRBV27	NA	TGTGCCAGCAGTCCTACACAGGGGCCCAGACCCCCCCTCCACTTT	CASSPTQGPRPPLHF
TRBD2	TRBJ2-3	TRBV19	NA	TGTGCCAGTAGTATTAAGGGACTAGCGGGGGCTTCCACAGATACGCAGTATTTT	CASSIKGLAGASTDTQYF
TRBD2	TRBJ2-7	TRBV2	NA	TGTGCCAGCAGTAGGACTAGCGGGGGCTACGAGCAGTACTTC	CASSRTSGGYEQYF
NA	TRBJ2-1	TRBV5-1	NA	TGCGCCAGCAGCTTGGCAGGGGCGAGCTCCTACAATGAGCAGTTCTTC	CASSLAGASSYNEQFF
NA	TRBJ1-1	TRBV11-2	NA	TGTGCCAGCAGCTTATGGGGCAACACTGAAGCTTTCTTT	CASSLWGNTEAFF
TRBD1	TRBJ1-2	TRBV7-2	NA	TGTGCCAGCAGCGCGCGACAGGGGCAGAGTGGCTACACCTTC	CASSARQGQSGYTF
NA	TRBJ1-5	TRBV10-1	NA	TGCGCCAGCAGTGAGTCCGTTGGGGGGAGCAATCAGCCCCAGCATTTT	CASSESVGGSNQPQHF
TRBD1	TRBJ1-6	TRBV28	once	TGTGCCAGCAGAACAGGGGCCTCCTATAATTCACCCCTCCACTTT	CASRTGASYNSPLHF
NA	TRBJ2-5	TRBV27	NA	TGTGCCAGCAGTTTATTAGGCAGGGGTGGTCTTGAGACCCAGTACTTC	CASSLLGRGGLETQYF
NA	TRBJ1-6	TRBV5-1	NA	TGCGCCAGCCGAGCAGGGATCAATTCACCCCTCCACTTT	CASRAGINSPLHF
NA	TRBJ1-2	TRBV18	few	TGTGCCAGCTCACCAGACGGGAACTATGGCTACACCTTC	CASSPDGNYGYTF
NA	TRBJ2-3	TRBV7-9	NA	TGTGCCCCGGGAGCTAGCACAGATACGCAGTATTTT	CAPGASTDTQYF
NA	TRBJ1-1	TRBV20-1	NA	TGCAGTGCTTCTATGATTGAAGCTTTCTTT	CSASMIEAFF
TRBD2	TRBJ2-5	TRBV12-3/TRBV12-4	few	TGTGCCAGCAGACTAGCGGGAGTTGAGACCCAGTACTTC	CASRLAGVETQYF
NA	TRBJ1-1	TRBV19	NA	TGTGCCAGTAGTATTGGCGGGGGGGGTGAACTTGAAGCTTTCTTT	CASSIGGGGELEAFF
NA	TRBJ1-4	TRBV6-4	NA	TGTGCCAGCAGTGTAACGGTGGATGAAAAACTGTTTTTT	CASSVTVDEKLFF
TRBD1	TRBJ1-6	TRBV7-2	NA	TGTGCCAGCAGCACCGGGGACAGCAGAAATTCACCCCTCCACTTT	CASSTGDSRNSPLHF
NA	TRBJ2-1	TRBV3-1/TRBV3-2	NA	TGTGCCAGCAGCCAACCAGGCATCGATGAGCAGTTCTTC	CASSQPGIDEQFF
TRBD1	TRBJ1-2	TRBV6-5	NA	TGTGCCAGCAGATATGGGACAGGGCCATTCTATGGCTACACCTTC	CASRYGTGPFYGYTF
TRBD2	TRBJ2-7	TRBV3-1/TRBV3-2	NA	TGTGCCAGCACACCGACTAGCGGGGGAGGCGAGCAGTACTTC	CASTPTSGGGEQYF
TRBD2	TRBJ2-1	TRBV27	NA	TGTGCCAGCAGTTCTCCAGCGGGAATCAATGAGCAGTTCTTC	CASSSPAGINEQFF
TRBD2	TRBJ2-3	TRBV3-1/TRBV3-2	NA	TGTGCCAGCAGCCCAAGGACTAGTCCTAGCACAGATACGCAGTATTTT	CASSPRTSPSTDTQYF
TRBD1	TRBJ2-7	TRBV10-3	NA	TGTGCCATCAGTGACGCCGGGACAGGGGCCTACGAGCAGTACTTC	CAISDAGTGAYEQYF
NA	TRBJ1-5	TRBV7-2	NA	TGTGCCAGCAGCTTAGACTGGAATCAGCCCCAGCATTTT	CASSLDWNQPQHF
TRBD1	TRBJ2-2	TRBV19	NA	TGTGCCAGTAGTGCCAACAGGGGACGCACCGGGGAGCTGTTTTTT	CASSANRGRTGELFF
TRBD1	TRBJ1-3	TRBV4-2	NA	TGTGCCAGCAGCCCCCCGGACAGGGATGGAAGAAACACCATATATTTT	CASSPPDRDGRNTIYF
NA	TRBJ2-7	TRBV11-2	NA	TGTGCCAGCAGCTCTCCCCGCCAGGGGGGCGAGCAGTACTTC	CASSSPRQGGEQYF